This T cell receptor beta chain was sequenced during a study of T-cell reconstitution after alpha-beta-depleted transplantation in children (dated by TCRdb to the mid-2010s). With regard to the full study: T-cell immune reconstitution after TCRalphabeta/CD19-depleted allogeneic hematopoietic cell transplantation in children was quantitatively tracked in the study by means of TCR repertoire profiling.

The sample holds many counts of this clonotype. No antigen is known for it. Base qualities are not provided; no much larger clone lies one nucleotide away. Taken with the paper, the label for treatment or condition translates to: allogeneic hematopoietic cell transplantation with graft depleted of TCRalphabeta T cells and CD19 B cells. TCRalphabeta/CD19-depleted allogeneic hematopoietic cell grafts were given to the transplant recipients, all of whom were children. Overall study outcomes, separate from this receptor: The high TCRbeta diversity at day 60 in some patients was ascribed to recipient T cells and intrathymic progenitors that had survived conditioning. Hyperexpanded clone frequencies declined over subsequent months; after one year, T-cell counts and TCRbeta diversity were mostly attributed to newly produced T cells. Apparently early alphabetaT-cell count recovery about two months after transplant reportedly relied on only several hundred rapidly expanded clones derived from non-depleted graft cells.

The library was produced with PCR. The data were produced on an Illumina HiSeq 2500. Molecular barcoding was employed in the preparation of TCR libraries, with unique molecular identifiers being used to normalize TCRbeta repertoire quantification. TCRdb ran its own pipeline on the public reads, namely fastp trimming at Q25 and MiXCR clone calling, and kept in-frame beta chains. Under each unique CDR3 protein, matching rows form one entry showing the most common genes and DNA. Present in this sample are hundreds of thousands of distinct CDR3 sequences, 6% to 10% of which were seen just once. Of the sample, approximately 9% falls within the top ten clones. The sample was peripheral blood, taken 360 days after TCRalphabeta/CD19-depleted stem cell transplant. The sequence derives from a female patient aged 2-10 years who had a stem cell transplant for Fanconi anemia, so the T cells may come from the graft donor.

The DNA is TGCGCCAGCAGCGGATTCGTGGCGCAAGAGACCCAGTACTTC. It encodes CASSGFVAQETQYF. The rearranged chain carries TRBV4-1 and TRBJ2-5, with the D gene call left open. CDR1 MGHRA and CDR2 YSYEKL are derived from the germline V gene. V loses 5 bases of germline sequence and J loses 2 bases, and the interval between the two ends is 12 bases. From its cysteine to its phenylalanine, the CDR3 spans 14 amino acids. Only the CDR3 region is kept as DNA, spanning 42 bases read in frame from base 1.